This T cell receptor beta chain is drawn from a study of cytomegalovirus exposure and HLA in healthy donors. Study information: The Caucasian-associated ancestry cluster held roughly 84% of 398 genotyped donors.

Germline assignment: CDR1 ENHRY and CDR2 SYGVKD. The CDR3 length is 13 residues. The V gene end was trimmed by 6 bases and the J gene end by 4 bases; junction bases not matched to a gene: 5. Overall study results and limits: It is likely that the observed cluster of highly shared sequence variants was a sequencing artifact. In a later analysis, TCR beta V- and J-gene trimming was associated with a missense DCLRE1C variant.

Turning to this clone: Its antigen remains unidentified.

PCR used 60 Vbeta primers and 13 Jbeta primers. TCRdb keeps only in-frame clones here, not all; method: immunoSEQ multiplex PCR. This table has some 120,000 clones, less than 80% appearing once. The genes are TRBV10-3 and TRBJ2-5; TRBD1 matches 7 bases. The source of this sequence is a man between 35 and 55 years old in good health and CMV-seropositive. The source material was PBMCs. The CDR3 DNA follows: TGTGCCATCAGCAATGACAGGGTAGAGACCCAGTACTTC. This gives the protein CAISNDRVETQYF.